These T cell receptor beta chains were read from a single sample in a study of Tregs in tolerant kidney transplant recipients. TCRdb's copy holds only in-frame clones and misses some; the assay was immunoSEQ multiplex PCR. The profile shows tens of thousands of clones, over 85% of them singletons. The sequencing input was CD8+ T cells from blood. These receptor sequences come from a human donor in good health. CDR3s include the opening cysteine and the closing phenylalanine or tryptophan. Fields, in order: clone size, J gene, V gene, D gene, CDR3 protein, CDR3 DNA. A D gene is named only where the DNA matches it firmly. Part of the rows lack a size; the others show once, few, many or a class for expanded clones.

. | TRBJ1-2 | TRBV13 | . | CASSLGSGGYGYTF | TGTGCCAGCAGCTTAGGCTCCGGCGGCTATGGCTACACCTTC
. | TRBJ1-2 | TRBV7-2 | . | CASIPPLDRYYGYTF | TGTGCCAGCATCCCTCCCCTGGACCGTTACTATGGCTACACCTTC
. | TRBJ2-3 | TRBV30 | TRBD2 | CAWSEELAGPYGTQYF | TGTGCCTGGAGTGAAGAACTAGCGGGGCCTTACGGTACGCAGTATTTT
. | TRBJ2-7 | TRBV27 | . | CASSRTTVGNEQYF | TGTGCCAGCAGCCGGACCACCGTGGGGAACGAGCAGTACTTC
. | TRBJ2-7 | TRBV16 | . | CASSQEVGGYEQYF | TGTGCCAGCAGCCAAGAGGTTGGGGGGTACGAGCAGTACTTC
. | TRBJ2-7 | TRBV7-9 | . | CASSIGTRGQQYF | TGTGCCAGCAGCATTGGAACCCGGGGACAGCAGTACTTC
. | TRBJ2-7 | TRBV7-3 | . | CASSLLQGPIYEQYF | TGTGCCAGCAGCCTCCTCCAGGGCCCTATTTACGAGCAGTACTTC
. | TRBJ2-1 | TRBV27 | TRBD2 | CASSKGLAGVNEQFF | TGTGCCAGCAGTAAGGGACTAGCGGGGGTCAATGAGCAGTTCTTC
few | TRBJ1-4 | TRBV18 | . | CASSPRTLATNEKLFF | TGTGCCAGCTCACCAAGGACCTTGGCAACTAATGAAAAACTGTTTTTT
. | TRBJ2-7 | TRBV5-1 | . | CASSLVYSVLNEQYF | TGCGCCAGCAGCTTGGTTTACAGTGTTTTGAACGAGCAGTACTTC
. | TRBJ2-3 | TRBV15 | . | CATSRDQQAELPDTQYF | TGTGCCACCAGCAGAGATCAACAGGCTGAGCTCCCAGATACGCAGTATTTT
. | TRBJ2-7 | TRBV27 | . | CASGSQGYEQYF | TGTGCCAGCGGCTCACAGGGCTACGAGCAGTACTTC
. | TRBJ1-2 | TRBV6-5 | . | CASSYGGRGYGYTF | TGTGCCAGCAGTTATGGGGGGCGCGGCTATGGCTACACCTTC
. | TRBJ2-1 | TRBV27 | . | CASCSSISYNEQFF | TGTGCCAGCTGTTCTAGTATCTCCTACAATGAGCAGTTCTTC
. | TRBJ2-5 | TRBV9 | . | CASSVMGLGQETQYF | TGTGCCAGCAGCGTCATGGGGTTAGGGCAAGAGACCCAGTACTTC
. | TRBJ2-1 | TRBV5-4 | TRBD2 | CASSSWGSGGVVNEQFF | TGTGCCAGCAGCTCCTGGGGTAGCGGGGGGGTCGTAAATGAGCAGTTCTTC
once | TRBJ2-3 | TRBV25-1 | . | CASSDLNTQYF | TGTGCCAGCAGTGATTTGAATACGCAGTATTTT
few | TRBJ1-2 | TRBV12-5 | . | CASGLDLTTNGYTF | TGTGCTAGTGGTTTGGATCTCACGACGAATGGCTACACCTTC
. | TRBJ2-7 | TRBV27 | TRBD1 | CASSRQGGYEQYF | TGTGCCAGCAGTCGACAGGGGGGCTACGAGCAGTACTTC
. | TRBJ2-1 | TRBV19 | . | CASSRGYNEQFF | TGTGCCAGTAGCCGGGGATACAATGAGCAGTTCTTC
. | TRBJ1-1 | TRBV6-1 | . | CASNGLNTEAFF | TGTGCCAGCAACGGCCTAAACACTGAAGCTTTCTTT
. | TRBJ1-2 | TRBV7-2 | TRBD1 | CASSLVTGGPEGYTF | TGTGCCAGCAGCTTAGTAACAGGGGGGCCAGAAGGCTACACCTTC
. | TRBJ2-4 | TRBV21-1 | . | CASRETSGGTKNIQYF | TGTGCCAGCAGGGAAACTAGCGGGGGTACCAAAAACATTCAGTACTTC
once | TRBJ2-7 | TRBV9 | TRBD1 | CASSVGTGNYEQYF | TGTGCCAGCAGCGTAGGGACAGGGAATTACGAGCAGTACTTC
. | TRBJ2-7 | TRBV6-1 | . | CASSELGIPSYEQYF | TGTGCCAGCAGTGAACTCGGGATCCCCTCCTACGAGCAGTACTTC
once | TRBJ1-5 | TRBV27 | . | CASSVSGSHQPQHF | TGTGCCAGCAGTGTATCCGGGTCCCATCAGCCCCAGCATTTT
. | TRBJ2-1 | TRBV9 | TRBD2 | CASSVGGSGSGEQFF | TGTGCCAGCAGCGTAGGGGGTAGCGGGAGCGGTGAGCAGTTCTTC
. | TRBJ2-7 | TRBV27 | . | CASSLGLSYEQYF | TGTGCCAGCAGTTTAGGCCTCTCCTACGAGCAGTACTTC
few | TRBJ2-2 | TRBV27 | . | CASSSMLLPGELFF | TGTGCCAGCAGTTCCATGCTGCTCCCCGGGGAGCTGTTTTTT
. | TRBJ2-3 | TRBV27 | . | CASSLSLWGGTDTQYF | TGTGCCAGCAGTTTATCGCTTTGGGGCGGGACAGATACGCAGTATTTT
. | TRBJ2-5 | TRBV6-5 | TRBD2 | CASSPGLAGGQYF | TGTGCCAGCAGCCCGGGACTAGCGGGGGGCCAGTACTTC
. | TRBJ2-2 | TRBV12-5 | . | CASGLQGPWNTGELFF | TGTGCTAGTGGTTTGCAGGGGCCGTGGAACACCGGGGAGCTGTTTTTT
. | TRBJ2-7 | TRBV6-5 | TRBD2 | CASGRGEQYF | TGTGCCAGTGGGCGGGGGGAGCAGTACTTC
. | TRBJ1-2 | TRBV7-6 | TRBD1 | CASSPDAGGEGGYTF | TGTGCCAGCAGCCCCGACGCAGGGGGGGAGGGTGGCTACACCTTC
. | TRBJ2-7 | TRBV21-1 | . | CASSKALFGTHYEQYF | TGTGCCAGCAGCAAAGCGCTTTTCGGGACCCACTACGAGCAGTACTTC
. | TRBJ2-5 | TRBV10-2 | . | CASRVGEGETQYF | TGCGCCAGCAGAGTGGGGGAAGGAGAGACCCAGTACTTC
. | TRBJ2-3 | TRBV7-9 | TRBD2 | CASSHTSGGRTDTQYF | TGTGCCAGCAGCCACACTAGCGGGGGACGCACAGATACGCAGTATTTT
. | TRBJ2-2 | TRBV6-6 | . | CASSYSPGRLGGELFF | TGTGCCAGCAGTTACTCCCCGGGGCGCTTGGGTGGGGAGCTGTTTTTT
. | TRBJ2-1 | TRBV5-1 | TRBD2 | CASSSGLAGVSSSYNEQFF | TGCGCCAGCAGCTCCGGACTAGCGGGGGTCAGCAGCTCCTACAATGAGCAGTTCTTC
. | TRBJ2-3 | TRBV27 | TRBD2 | CASSRTTSGSTDTQYF | TGTGCCAGCAGTCGCACGACTAGCGGGAGCACAGATACGCAGTATTTT
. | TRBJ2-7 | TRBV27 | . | CASTGRGSSYEQYF | TGTGCCAGTACGGGCCGGGGTAGCTCCTACGAGCAGTACTTC
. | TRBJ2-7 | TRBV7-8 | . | CASSLDYEQYF | TGTGCCAGCAGCTTGGACTACGAGCAGTACTTC
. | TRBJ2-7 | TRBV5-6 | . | CASSPTHSSYEQYF | TGTGCCAGCAGCCCGACACACAGCTCCTACGAGCAGTACTTC
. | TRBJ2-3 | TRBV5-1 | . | CASSWAGTFSSTDTQYF | TGCGCCAGCAGCTGGGCTGGGACTTTTAGCAGCACAGATACGCAGTATTTT
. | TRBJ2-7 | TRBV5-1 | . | CASSLSTPYEQYF | TGCGCCAGCAGCTTAAGTACCCCCTACGAGCAGTACTTC